This paragraph reports one TCR beta chain. The germline V gene has CDR1 LGHDT and CDR2 YNNKEL (reference sequence). V lost 4 bases and J 3 bases, leaving 15 bases between the germline ends. The CDR3 is 15 amino acids. Profiled with immunoSEQ multiplex PCR; TCRdb holds only in-frame clones, not every one. The profile covers 150,000 or so clones, with 75% to 85% appearing a single time and 9% to 13% taken by the ten largest. The data were taken from a study of blood T cell repertoires in COVID-19. This TCR was recovered from a woman aged 60-75 years with COVID-19, enrolled during active disease. Sequences were obtained from peripheral blood. The chain employs TRBV3-1 (or the pseudogene TRBV3-2) and TRBJ1-1; possible D gene TRBD1, 6 bases. The CDR3 sequence: CASSPPQGVDTEAFF. CDR3 nucleotides: TGTGCCAGCAGCCCGCCACAGGGAGTGGACACTGAAGCTTTCTTT.